This TCR beta chain was observed in a study of T cells in Graves' hyperthyroidism and ophthalmopathy. This CDR3 contains 14 residues. Germline CDR1 DFQATT, CDR2 SNEGSKA (reference sequence). The junction had 6 bases not matched to a gene; V was cut back by 3 bases and J by 4 bases. Criteria for exclusion of patients were uncontrolled infection, other autoimmune disease, pregnancy or lactation. Authors of the study amplified TCR beta CDR3 regions from RNA transcripts. A first-round RT-PCR of the TCR CDR3 used the HTBI primer set. TCRdb passed the multiplex PCR reads through MiXCR, listing each CDR3 protein once. The sample lists fewer than 650,000 distinct CDR3 sequences; 14% to 15% were seen once. Study-level results: Also found in blood were most expanded thyroid clonotypes above 0.001.

This clonotype was counted many times. What it recognizes is unknown. The chain recombines TRBV20-1 with TRBJ1-5; TRBD1 matches 7 bases. Sequenced sample: blood. The TCR was taken from a middle-aged woman with Graves' ophthalmopathy. This chain's CDR3 is CSASRGQWNQPQHF. The CDR3 DNA sequence: TGCAGTGCTAGTAGGGGACAGTGGAATCAGCCCCAGCATTTT.